The 18 T cell receptor beta chains given below trace back to one sample, sequenced in a study of T cell clonotyping in hematopoietic cell transplantation. This table comes from immunoSEQ multiplex PCR, and its TCRdb copy is limited to in-frame clones, with some not included. Of approximately 75,000 clones listed, roughly 93% are singletons. Sequencing used peripheral blood mononuclear cells. All receptors derive from a man aged 50 to 60 in good health. Some clones in this sample may be carry-over from other donors' samples.

The chain employs TRBV7-9 and TRBJ2-7, with D tentatively TRBD1 (6 bases). The CDR3 contains 16 residues. Germline CDR1 reads SEHNR; CDR2 reads FQNEAQ (reference sequence). Trimming pared 1 base from V and 3 bases from J, leaving 16 bases between. The CDR3 sequence is CASSLEKGGEGYEQYF. In DNA, the CDR3 is TGTGCCAGCAGCTTAGAAAAAGGGGGAGAAGGCTACGAGCAGTACTTC.

The gene calls are TRBV19 and TRBJ2-1; possibly TRBD2 for D (5 bases). Germline V gene sequence: CDR1 LNHDA, CDR2 SQIVND (reference sequence). CDR3 length: 12 residues. Trimming cost V 9 bases and J 0 bases, with 6 bases left between them. CDR3 amino acids: CASSGSYNEQFF. CDR3 sequence (DNA): TGTGCCAGCAGCGGCTCCTACAATGAGCAGTTCTTC.

V and J are TRBV7-7 and TRBJ2-5; 7 bases align to TRBD1. The CDR3 length is 12 residues. Germline CDR1 SSHAT, CDR2 FNYEAQ (reference sequence). Unmatched junction bases numbered 5, after V lost 5 bases and J lost 8 bases. The CDR3: CASSEGTATQYF. The CDR3 DNA is TGTGCCAGCAGCGAAGGGACAGCAACCCAGTACTTC.

This chain connects TRBV6-5 to TRBJ1-1; 7 bases are shared with TRBD1. V dropped 1 base and J dropped 6; count of bases not matched to a gene: 2. The CDR3 runs 13 residues. The V gene's germline CDR1 is MNHEY and CDR2 SVGAGI. CDR3 sequence (DNA): TGTGCCAGCAGTTACTTCGACAGGGCTGAAGCTTTCTTT. Translating gives CASSYFDRAEAFF.

CDR3 in DNA: TGCGCCAGCAGCCCGGGGGAACAGGGCGACGGGGAGCTGTTTTTT. Its protein product is CASSPGEQGDGELFF. J is TRBJ2-2 and V is TRBV4-3; D might be TRBD1 or TRBD2, each matching 6 bases. Germline loops: CDR1 LGHNA, CDR2 YSLEER. V gave up 4 bases and J gave up 7 bases, with 16 bases separating them. The CDR3 sequence is 15 residues long.

The V and J genes are TRBV29-1 and TRBJ1-2; tentatively, D is TRBD1 (6 bases). The CDR3 has 12 amino acids. The germline V and J ends were trimmed by 6 bases and 4 bases, with 12 bases remaining between them. Germline V gene lookup returns CDR1 SQVTM and CDR2 ANQGSEA. The CDR3 here is CSVADRTYGYTF. As DNA, the CDR3 is TGCAGCGTGGCAGACAGGACCTATGGCTACACCTTC.

The V call is TRBV19, the J call TRBJ1-5, with a possible D match to TRBD1 (5 bases). Looked up from germline, CDR1 is LNHDA and CDR2 is SQIVND (reference sequence). V lost 6 bases to trimming and J lost 1 base, with 13 bases between them. CDR3 size: 15 residues. The CDR3 DNA reads as TGTGCCAGTAGACGAGGCGGGGGGAGCAATCAGCCCCAGCATTTT. This encodes CASRRGGGSNQPQHF. Drawing the rest from reference TRBV19 and TRBJ1-5, the complete variable domain is DGGITQSPKYLFRKEGQNVTLSCEQNLNHDAMYWYRQDPGQGLRLIYYSQIVNDFQKGDIAEGYSVSREKKESFPLTVTSAQKNPTAFYLCASRRGGGSNQPQHFGDGTRLSIL.

The gene calls are TRBV10-3 and TRBJ2-1; TRBD1 is a possible D gene (5 bases). The CDR3 length is 14 residues. CDR1 is ENHRY, CDR2 SYGVKD, per germline. V gave up 11 bases and J gave up 4 bases, with 18 bases separating them. The CDR3 region is CASHQGGLYNEQFF. The CDR3 DNA sequence: TGTGCCTCTCACCAGGGTGGCTTGTACAATGAGCAGTTCTTC.

The chain is built from TRBV5-3 and TRBJ2-7, with D tentatively TRBD1 (6 bases). TRBV5-3 is identified as an open reading frame with a role that is uncertain. This CDR3 region has 12 residues. Between the trimmed V and J ends, which lost 4 bases and 7 bases, there was a span of 12 bases. DNA of the CDR3: TGTGCCAGAAGCCTGGACAGCGAGGAGCAGTACTTC. It yields the protein CARSLDSEEQYF.

The chain has TRBV21-1 and TRBJ2-3. TRBV21-1 is a pseudogene segment. This CDR3 spans 16 amino acids. The CDR3 DNA sequence: TGTGCCAGCACCGTAGGGAGGGACAGCCGCACAGATACGCAGTATTTT. The encoded protein is CASTVGRDSRTDTQYF.

The rearrangement links TRBV7-9 to TRBJ2-3, with D maybe TRBD1 (6 bases). Germline V gene data show CDR1 as SEHNR and CDR2 as FQNEAQ (reference sequence). The V end lost 5 bases, the J end lost 4 bases, and 16 bases lay between the germline ends. The CDR3 is 15 amino acids. This chain's CDR3 is CASSLGQRPPDTQYF. The DNA for the CDR3 is TGTGCCAGCAGCCTCGGACAGCGACCTCCAGATACGCAGTATTTT.

V gene TRBV9 combines with J gene TRBJ1-2; a possible D gene is TRBD1 (6 bases). Deletions cut 1 base from V and 5 bases from J, with 12 bases between. Germline V gives CDR1 SGDLS, CDR2 YYNGEE. The CDR3 covers 14 residues. For the CDR3, the DNA is TGTGCCAGCAGCGTATTGACAGGAGATTATGGCTACACCTTC. Protein: CASSVLTGDYGYTF.

This sequence joins TRBV19 and TRBJ1-4, with TRBD1 as a possible D gene (5 bases). CDR3 length equals 15 residues. The ends were cut back, 5 bases at V and 3 bases at J, with 13 bases in the middle. Germline V gene data show CDR1 as LNHDA and CDR2 as SQIVND (reference sequence). CDR3 sequence (DNA): TGTGCCAGTAGTTCCGCACGAGGGGCTAATGAAAAACTGTTTTTT. Encoded protein: CASSSARGANEKLFF.

The chain carries TRBV5-1 and TRBJ1-2; 7 bases agree with TRBD1. The ends lost 4 bases at V and 6 bases at J; junction bases unmatched: 3. From germline, CDR1 is SGHRS and CDR2 YFSETQ. The CDR3 has 12 residues. CDR3 amino acids: CASSVQGHGYTF. DNA for the CDR3: TGCGCCAGCAGCGTACAGGGGCATGGCTACACCTTC.

The CDR3 is CASSLTGFSGANVLTF. The CDR3 region has the DNA TGTGCCAGCAGCTTAACAGGGTTCTCTGGGGCCAACGTCCTGACTTTC. J is TRBJ2-6 and V is TRBV7-2; D possibly corresponds to TRBD1 (6 bases). The germline V and J ends were trimmed by 2 bases and 0 bases, with 8 bases remaining between them. The germline V gene encodes CDR1 SGHTA and CDR2 FQGNSA. This CDR3 is built from 16 residues. The full variable domain, in which reference TRBV7-2 and TRBJ2-6 provide the parts outside the CDR3, is GAGVSQSPSNKVTEKGKDVELRCDPISGHTALYWYRQSLGQGLEFLIYFQGNSAPDKSGLPSDRFSAERTGGSVSTLTIQRTQQEDSAVYLCASSLTGFSGANVLTFGAGSRLTVL.

The V and J genes are TRBV28 and TRBJ2-7; 7 bases map to TRBD2. Unmatched junction bases numbered 10, after V lost 2 bases and J lost 0 bases. This CDR3 has 17 amino acids. CDR1 and CDR2 (germline): MDHEN, SYDVKM. The CDR3 is CASSLDFREGLSYEQYF. The CDR3 DNA is TGTGCCAGCAGTTTAGACTTCAGGGAGGGCCTCTCCTACGAGCAGTACTTC. The whole variable domain, remainder taken from reference TRBV28 and TRBJ2-7, is DVKVTQSSRYLVKRTGEKVFLECVQDMDHENMFWYRQDPGLGLRLIYFSYDVKMKEKGDIPEGYSVSREKKERFSLILESASTNQTSMYLCASSLDFREGLSYEQYFGPGTRLTVT.

The rearrangement joins TRBV19 to TRBJ1-1; a possible D gene is TRBD1 (6 bases). This CDR3 is built from 12 residues. V was pared by 10 bases and J by 6 bases, with 15 bases between. Per the germline V gene, CDR1 is LNHDA and CDR2 is SQIVND (reference sequence). DNA of the CDR3: TGTGCCACCTCCAAGGGGGGGGCTGAAGCTTTCTTT. It is translated as CATSKGGAEAFF.

This chain uses TRBV28 with TRBJ1-2, with D possibly being TRBD1 (6 bases). Trimming removed 2 bases at V and 12 bases at J, with 19 bases between. The CDR3 loop spans 14 amino acids. Germline loops: CDR1 MDHEN, CDR2 SYDVKM. The CDR3 nucleotides are TGTGCCAGCAGTTTACTCGGTCCGTACAGGGTCAACACCTTC. This gives the protein CASSLLGPYRVNTF.